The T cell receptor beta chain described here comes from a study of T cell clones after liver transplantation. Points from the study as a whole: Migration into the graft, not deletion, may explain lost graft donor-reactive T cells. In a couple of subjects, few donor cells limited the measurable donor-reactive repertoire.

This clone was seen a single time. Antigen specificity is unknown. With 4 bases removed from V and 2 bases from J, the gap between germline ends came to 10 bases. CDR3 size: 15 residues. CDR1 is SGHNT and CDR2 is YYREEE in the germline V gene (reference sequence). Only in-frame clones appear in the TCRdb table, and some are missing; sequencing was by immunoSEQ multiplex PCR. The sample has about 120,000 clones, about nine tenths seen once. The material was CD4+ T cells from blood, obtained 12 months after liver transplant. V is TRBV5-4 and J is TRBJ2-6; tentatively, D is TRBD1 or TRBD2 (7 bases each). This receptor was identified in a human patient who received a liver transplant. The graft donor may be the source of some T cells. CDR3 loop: CASSQGGAGANVLTF. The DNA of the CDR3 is TGTGCCAGCAGCCAGGGGGGGGCTGGGGCCAACGTCCTGACTTTC.